The T cell receptor beta chain described here comes from a study of Ad26.COV2.S vaccination and SARS-CoV-2 variants. Findings and limits, study-wide: The placebo group had lower spike-specific TCR breadth than the vaccine recipients did.

On this clone: Its target is not known.

V dropped 3 bases and J dropped 4 bases, with 7 bases sitting between them. Germline V gives CDR1 WSHSY, CDR2 SAAADI. This CDR3 region has 13 residues. Treatment: around 19 received Ad26.COV2.S at low or high dose, single or two shots; about 5 received placebo; per-sample allocation not given. The investigators took samples on day 63 after the first vaccine or placebo injection. A Boston adult aged 18-55 years was the donor. An Ad26 vector was used to express Wuhan-strain SARS-CoV-2 spike as the vaccine. Assay used: immunoSEQ multiplex PCR; TCRdb lists only in-frame clones, some missing. The data contain 300,000 to 400,000 clones, about 85% of them seen just once; the ten biggest clones take up 3% to 4%.

The sequence derives from a person between 18 and 65 years old who received the Ad26.COV2.S COVID-19 vaccine or a placebo. The material was peripheral blood, obtained in a trial of Ad26.COV2.S vaccine versus placebo. The chain has TRBV10-2 and TRBJ1-5; D is undetermined. CDR3 region: CASSERSNQPQHF. DNA of the CDR3: TGCGCCAGCAGTGAAAGGTCGAATCAGCCCCAGCATTTT.